This T cell receptor beta chain was recorded in a study of vaccination effects on CD4 cells after COVID-19. The CDR3 length is 18 residues. The V and J ends lost 1 base and 7 bases, in that order; junction bases with no gene match: 15. The germline V gene has CDR1 SQVTM and CDR2 ANQGSEA. ViraFEST used viral peptide pools to expand antigen-specific CD4+ T cells before sequencing. Following culture for under 12 days, CD4+ T cells were isolated. Absence of prior SARS-CoV-2 infection characterized the vaccine recipients, who showed negative nucleocapsid antibodies. As to this clone: Its antigen is still unknown.

Sequencing was performed with immunoSEQ multiplex PCR; in TCRdb, only in-frame clones are kept and a portion is missing. Seen here are more than 30,000 clones, roughly two thirds observed once, and the top ten hold around 28%. Specimen: CD4+ T cells from PBMCs cultured with HCoV-229E spike peptides, collected before COVID-19 vaccination. This clonotype originated in a human donor who received a COVID-19 vaccine. The chain employs TRBV29-1 and TRBJ2-2, with 10 bases that match TRBD2. This CDR3 is CSVEALGSGGAAGGELFF. In DNA form, the CDR3 reads TGCAGCGTTGAAGCCTTGGGAAGCGGGGGGGCCGCGGGCGGGGAGCTGTTTTTT.